Shown below are 23 T cell receptor beta chains from a single sample sequenced in a study of T cell responses to AZD1222 COVID-19 vaccine. Clones were sequenced by immunoSEQ multiplex PCR, and TCRdb holds only the in-frame ones, with some missing. The sample has some 130,000 clones, about 93% seen once; the top ten hold roughly 5.4%. Specimen: peripheral blood, collected on day 0 of AZD1222 vaccination. These TCRs come from an adult in good health.

V gene TRBV7-9 combines with J gene TRBJ1-1; tentative D call: TRBD1 (5 bases). Germline CDR1 reads SEHNR; CDR2 reads FQNEAQ (reference sequence). The CDR3 loop spans 13 amino acids. V lost 5 bases, J lost 8 bases, and 15 bases lay in between. The CDR3 is CASSQTGPGEAFF. Here the CDR3 DNA reads TGTGCCAGCAGCCAAACGGGGCCGGGAGAAGCTTTCTTT.

The V and J genes are TRBV18 and TRBJ2-4; maybe TRBD1 (6 bases). V was cut by 2 bases and J by 0 bases, with 11 bases left in between. The CDR3 totals 16 residues. Germline V gene lookup returns CDR1 KGHSH and CDR2 LQKENI. The CDR3 here is CASSPRGWLAKNIQYF. In DNA form, the CDR3 reads TGTGCCAGCTCACCAAGGGGGTGGCTAGCCAAAAACATTCAGTACTTC.

The chain has TRBV4-3 and TRBJ2-2; maybe TRBD2 (6 bases). This CDR3 spans 17 amino acids. V dropped 1 base and J dropped 7 bases, with 19 bases sitting between them. The V gene's germline CDR1 is LGHNA and CDR2 YSLEER. CDR3 loop: CASSQGYSGVRVGELFF. CDR3 sequence (DNA): TGCGCCAGCAGCCAAGGGTATTCGGGGGTCCGGGTCGGGGAGCTGTTTTTT.

This chain links TRBV6-5 with TRBJ2-3; TRBD2 aligns across 10 bases. Germline CDR1 MNHEY, CDR2 SVGAGI. J lost 4 bases, V lost 7 bases, and 8 bases had no gene match. This CDR3 contains 15 residues. The CDR3 coding sequence is TGTGCCAGCATGAGTACTAGCGGGGACTCAGATACGCAGTATTTT. It specifies CASMSTSGDSDTQYF.

The chain couples TRBV3-1 (or the pseudogene TRBV3-2) to TRBJ2-2, with 9 bases that match TRBD1. The V gene end was trimmed by 0 bases and the J gene end by 0 bases; junction bases not matched to a gene: 8. CDR1 is LGHDT and CDR2 is YNNKEL in the germline V gene (reference sequence). The CDR3 spans 19 residues. This CDR3 reads CASSQDLTGGASNTGELFF. The DNA for the CDR3 is TGTGCCAGCAGCCAAGATCTGACAGGGGGGGCCTCGAACACCGGGGAGCTGTTTTTT.

The chain uses TRBV19 and TRBJ1-5, with 7 bases lining up with TRBD1. The CDR3 has 14 amino acids. V lost 5 bases and J lost 4; bases outside the gene matches: 5. The germline V gene has CDR1 LNHDA and CDR2 SQIVND (reference sequence). The CDR3 loop is CASSPRTGNQPQHF. CDR3 DNA sequence: TGTGCCAGTAGTCCCCGGACAGGAAATCAGCCCCAGCATTTT.

The rearrangement joins TRBV7-8 to TRBJ2-4; TRBD2 aligns across 12 bases. V shed 5 bases, J shed 4 bases, and the junction held 9 bases outside the gene matches. The germline V gene encodes CDR1 SGHVS and CDR2 FQNEAQ. This CDR3 has 17 amino acids. The CDR3 region is CASSLLAGGRGKNIQYF. In DNA, the CDR3 is TGTGCCAGCAGCCTGCTAGCGGGAGGGCGGGGTAAAAACATTCAGTACTTC.

In DNA, the CDR3 is TGTGCCAGTAGTATATGGGGGGCCACCCGCGGTGAGCAGTTCTTC. It encodes CASSIWGATRGEQFF. This chain links TRBV19 with TRBJ2-1, with D possibly called TRBD1 or TRBD2 (6 bases each). CDR3 length: 15 residues. From germline, CDR1 is LNHDA and CDR2 SQIVND (reference sequence). With 2 bases removed from V and 9 bases from J, the gap between germline ends came to 17 bases.

This clone occurred once. The chain uses TRBV11-2 and TRBJ1-1; a weak D match, TRBD1 (6 bases). V gave up 9 bases and J gave up 1 base, with 12 bases separating them. The CDR3 is made up of 13 amino acids. Germline values: CDR1 SGHAT, CDR2 FQNNGV. CDR3 region: CASQGGGNTEAFF. In DNA, the CDR3 is TGTGCCAGTCAAGGGGGAGGGAACACTGAAGCTTTCTTT. Drawing the rest from reference TRBV11-2 and TRBJ1-1, the complete variable domain is EAGVAQSPRYKIIEKRQSVAFWCNPISGHATLYWYQQILGQGPKLLIQFQNNGVVDDSQLPKDRFSAERLKGVDSTLKIQPAKLEDSAVYLCASQGGGNTEAFFGQGTRLTVV.

The V and J genes are TRBV15 and TRBJ1-4; 7 bases fit TRBD1. The germline V gene encodes CDR1 LNHNV and CDR2 YYDKDF (reference sequence). CDR3 size: 19 residues. V lost 1 base and J lost 3; bases outside the gene matches: 14. The CDR3 DNA sequence: TGTGCCACCAGCAGAGGTTTTACAGGGGAAGGTGTATCTAATGAAAAACTGTTTTTT. This gives the protein CATSRGFTGEGVSNEKLFF.

The rearrangement uses TRBV30 and TRBJ1-6; TRBD1 is a possible D gene (6 bases). From germline, CDR1 is GTSNPN and CDR2 SVGIG (reference sequence). This CDR3 contains 14 residues. Trimming left V 3 bases short and J 4 bases short, with 10 bases between. CDR3 sequence: CAWSPDSYNSPLHF. CDR3 bases: TGTGCCTGGAGCCCGGACAGTTATAATTCACCCCTCCACTTT.

The gene calls are TRBV7-9 and TRBJ2-1; 10 bases map to TRBD2. Germline trimming cut 7 bases from V and 6 bases from J; bases unmatched to any gene: 6. CDR1 and CDR2 from the germline V gene are SEHNR and FQNEAQ (reference sequence). The CDR3 spans 14 residues. The CDR3, as DNA: TGTGCCAGCACCCTAGCGGGAGATCGCAATGAGCAGTTCTTC. It encodes CASTLAGDRNEQFF.

V usage is TRBV5-1 and J usage is TRBJ2-7; D not certain. The CDR3 has 11 amino acids. CDR1 is SGHRS, CDR2 YFSETQ, per germline. V was trimmed by 1 base and J by 6 bases, leaving 5 bases between them. The CDR3 nucleotides are TGCGCCAGCAGCTTGACCCGCGAGCAGTACTTC. This translates into CASSLTREQYF.

The chain couples TRBV25-1 to TRBJ1-1; no firm D call. Germline CDR1 reads MGHDK; CDR2 reads SYGVNS. With 2 bases removed from V and 11 bases from J, the gap between germline ends came to 21 bases. CDR3 length: 15 amino acids. The DNA of the CDR3 is TGTGCCAGCAGTGAAGGTGGGGTGGCACTTTATGGGGCTTTCTTT. Translation gives CASSEGGVALYGAFF.

This rearrangement joins TRBV27 to TRBJ1-5; D not certain. Germline CDR1 MNHEY, CDR2 SMNVEV (reference sequence). The CDR3 is 12 amino acids. The V gene lost 9 bases and the J gene lost 6 bases, with 12 bases spanning the gap. In nucleotides, the CDR3 is TGTGCCAGTAGAGGGCTCGCTCAGCCCCAGCATTTT. Residues: CASRGLAQPQHF.

The chain combines TRBV2 with TRBJ1-2; 12 bases are shared with TRBD1. Germline lookup yields CDR1 SNHLY and CDR2 FYNNEI. The CDR3 loop spans 16 amino acids. With V trimmed by 6 bases and J by 6 bases, 11 bases remained unmatched. The CDR3, as DNA: TGTGCCAGCAGACCACCCCGGGACAGGGGGCTCGATGGCTACACCTTC. This gives the protein CASRPPRDRGLDGYTF.

This chain uses TRBV3-1 (or the pseudogene TRBV3-2) with TRBJ2-7; possibly TRBD1 for D (5 bases). V was pared by 3 bases and J by 1 base, with 10 bases between. CDR1 LGHDT and CDR2 YNNKEL come from the germline V gene (reference sequence). The CDR3 length is 14 residues. The chain's CDR3 is CASSQGHLSYEQYF. The CDR3 nucleotides read TGTGCCAGCAGCCAGGGGCACCTGTCCTACGAGCAGTACTTC.

The chain recombines TRBV14 with TRBJ2-2; D is undetermined. Germline CDR1 and CDR2: SGHDN and FVKESK. With 0 bases removed from V and 5 bases from J, the gap between germline ends came to 13 bases. The CDR3 is made up of 16 amino acids. The DNA for the CDR3 is TGTGCCAGCAGCCAAGAGGGCGCGCGGTGGACCGGGGAGCTGTTTTTT. This sequence encodes CASSQEGARWTGELFF.

The rearrangement joins TRBV27 to TRBJ2-7, with D unresolved. The germline V and J ends were trimmed by 8 bases and 4 bases, with 24 bases remaining between them. The CDR3 runs 16 residues. CDR1 MNHEY and CDR2 SMNVEV come from the germline V gene (reference sequence). The CDR3 protein is CASSARQVPHWYEQYF. In nucleotides, the CDR3 is TGTGCCAGCTCGGCAAGGCAGGTTCCCCACTGGTACGAGCAGTACTTC.

This chain uses TRBV5-1 with TRBJ2-7; perhaps D is TRBD1 or TRBD2 (6 bases each). This CDR3 is built from 14 residues. Trimming took off 0 bases at V and 7 bases at J, with 14 bases between the two ends. Per the germline V gene, CDR1 is SGHRS and CDR2 is YFSETQ. The CDR3 sequence is CASSLGRGRGEQYF. The DNA of the CDR3 is TGCGCCAGCAGCTTGGGACGGGGGCGTGGGGAGCAGTACTTC.

The chain couples TRBV29-1 to TRBJ1-2; perhaps TRBD1 as D (5 bases). This CDR3 region has 13 residues. The germline V gene has CDR1 SQVTM and CDR2 ANQGSEA. V lost 4 bases and J lost 4, with 13 bases in between. CDR3 DNA: TGCAGCGTTGCCAAGGGAAGGGGCTATGGCTACACCTTC. Translated, it gives CSVAKGRGYGYTF.

The V call is TRBV27, the J call TRBJ1-1, with D uncertain. There are 13 residues in the CDR3. Germline-derived CDR1 and CDR2 are MNHEY and SMNVEV (reference sequence). The V gene lost 3 bases and the J gene lost 4 bases, with 9 bases spanning the gap. As DNA, the CDR3 is TGTGCCAGCAGTTTTGTCGCGTCCACTGAAGCTTTCTTT. This sequence encodes CASSFVASTEAFF.

The chain is built from TRBV5-1 and TRBJ1-1, with D unresolved. V lost 9 bases and J 0 bases, leaving 12 bases between the germline ends. Germline V gives CDR1 SGHRS, CDR2 YFSETQ. There are 13 residues in the CDR3. In nucleotides, the CDR3 is TGCGCCACCCAGACTGAGATGAACACTGAAGCTTTCTTT. Its protein is CATQTEMNTEAFF.